A single sample is the source of the 15 T cell receptor beta chains below, sequenced in a study of blood T cell repertoires in COVID-19. The table came from immunoSEQ multiplex PCR; TCRdb's copy has only in-frame clones and leaves some out. The data hold approximately 35,000 clones, with roughly 85% observed a single time. Sequenced: peripheral blood. The source of these receptors is an elderly man with active COVID-19.

The table lists this clone with a few counts. The V call is TRBV27, the J call TRBJ2-7, with 9 bases aligning to TRBD1. The length of the CDR3 is 15 residues. Germline values: CDR1 MNHEY, CDR2 SMNVEV (reference sequence). J lost 2 bases, V lost 2 bases, and 4 bases had no gene match. The CDR3 protein is CASSLKGQGTYEQYF. The CDR3 bases are TGTGCCAGCAGTTTAAAGGGACAGGGTACCTACGAGCAGTACTTC.

The V gene is TRBV6-1, the J gene TRBJ2-5; a weak D match, TRBD1 (7 bases). The V gene's germline CDR1 is MNHNS and CDR2 SASEGT. This CDR3 comprises 15 residues. V was cut by 1 base and J by 2 bases, with 11 bases left in between. The CDR3 sequence: CASSEVRDRQETQYF. The CDR3 nucleotides read TGTGCCAGCAGTGAAGTGCGGGACAGACAAGAGACCCAGTACTTC.

This chain connects TRBV7-2 to TRBJ1-2, with 9 nucleotides matching TRBD1. V dropped 0 bases and J dropped 5; count of bases not matched to a gene: 7. Germline lookup yields CDR1 SGHTA and CDR2 FQGNSA. This CDR3 comprises 16 residues. Written as DNA, the CDR3 is TGTGCCAGCAGCTTAGCGCCTTTGGGGACAGGGTATGGCTACACCTTC. Its protein product is CASSLAPLGTGYGYTF.

The CDR3 protein is CASSDPGQGAWEQYF. The CDR3 bases are TGTGCCAGTAGCGATCCGGGACAGGGGGCGTGGGAGCAGTACTTC. This sequence joins TRBV19 and TRBJ2-7, with 12 bases aligning to TRBD1. Trimming removed 6 bases from V and 7 bases from J; junction bases left unmatched: 10. The CDR3 totals 15 residues. The germline gives CDR1 LNHDA, CDR2 SQIVND (reference sequence).

V and J are TRBV9 and TRBJ2-2; 9 bases are a match to TRBD1. The CDR3 is made up of 15 amino acids. Trimming at V came to 3 bases and at J to 5 bases, leaving 5 bases not matched to a gene. CDR1 is SGDLS, CDR2 YYNGEE, per germline. CDR3 protein: CASSAKDRGTGELFF. In DNA, the CDR3 is TGTGCCAGCAGCGCTAAGGACAGGGGAACCGGGGAGCTGTTTTTT.

The chain recombines TRBV12-3 or TRBV12-4 with TRBJ1-5; 8 nucleotides agree with TRBD1. Trimming removed 4 bases from V and 4 bases from J; junction bases left unmatched: 0. The CDR3 runs 13 residues. CDR3 sequence reads: CASSWTGNQPQHF. The DNA of the CDR3 is TGTGCCAGCAGTTGGACAGGGAATCAGCCCCAGCATTTT.

The gene calls are TRBV5-1 and TRBJ2-3; 10 nucleotides align to TRBD1. V was clipped by 7 bases and J by 5 bases; unmatched bases: 10. The CDR3 extends over 15 amino acids. Per the germline V gene, CDR1 is SGHRS and CDR2 is YFSETQ. CDR3 in amino acids: CASLKTGGFEDTQYF. The DNA of the CDR3 is TGCGCCAGCTTAAAGACAGGGGGCTTTGAAGATACGCAGTATTTT. Full variable domain (missing parts from reference TRBV5-1 and TRBJ2-3): KAGVTQTPRYLIKTRGQQVTLSCSPISGHRSVSWYQQTPGQGLQFLFEYFSETQRNKGNFPGRFSGRQFSNSRSEMNVSTLELGDSALYLCASLKTGGFEDTQYFGPGTRLTVL.

V is TRBV12-3 or TRBV12-4 and J is TRBJ2-7; no clear D gene. This CDR3 is 11 amino acids long. Trimming left V 4 bases short and J 4 bases short, with 5 bases between. As DNA, the CDR3 is TGTGCCAGCAGTTCCCAATACGAGCAGTACTTC. This sequence encodes CASSSQYEQYF.

The chain is built from TRBV7-3 and TRBJ2-3; D uncertain. In germline, CDR1 is SGHTA, CDR2 FQGTGA. V was cut by 1 base and J by 1 base, with 9 bases left in between. This CDR3 has 15 residues. The CDR3: CASSLRVGGTDTQYF. CDR3 nucleotide sequence: TGTGCCAGCAGCTTAAGGGTTGGAGGCACAGATACGCAGTATTTT.

The rearrangement uses TRBV6-5 and TRBJ2-1; 9 nucleotides align to TRBD2. V gave up 3 bases and J gave up 2 bases; unmatched junction bases: 5. This CDR3 spans 16 amino acids. Looked up from germline, CDR1 is MNHEY and CDR2 is SVGAGI. CDR3 region: CASSYEGGGAYNEQFF. The CDR3 bases are TGTGCCAGCAGTTATGAGGGCGGGGGGGCCTACAATGAGCAGTTCTTC.

The genes are TRBV3-1 (or the pseudogene TRBV3-2) and TRBJ2-5; D might be TRBD1 (5 bases). Looked up from germline, CDR1 is LGHDT and CDR2 is YNNKEL (reference sequence). Deletions cut 0 bases from V and 2 bases from J, with 13 bases between. The CDR3 sequence is 16 residues long. Here the CDR3 reads CASSQDSGAGQETQYF. The CDR3 coding sequence is TGTGCCAGCAGCCAAGATAGTGGGGCAGGGCAAGAGACCCAGTACTTC.

The chain uses TRBV5-5 and TRBJ1-3, with D unresolved. This CDR3 spans 14 amino acids. Germline V gene data show CDR1 as SGHKS and CDR2 as YYEKEE (reference sequence). Trimming removed 4 bases at V and 0 bases at J, with 8 bases between. The CDR3 loop reads CASSARSSGNTIYF. As DNA, the CDR3 is TGTGCCAGCAGCGCAAGGAGCTCTGGAAACACCATATATTTT.

The rearrangement uses TRBV2 and TRBJ1-6; TRBD1 matches at 8 bases. The V segment lost 7 bases and the J segment 9 bases; nucleotides outside the gene matches: 14. The CDR3 has 16 residues. CDR1 is SNHLY and CDR2 is FYNNEI in the germline V gene. CDR3 bases: TGTGCCAGCAAGCATCCCGGCAGGGGGCTGTTTTCACCCCTCCACTTT. Its protein is CASKHPGRGLFSPLHF.

The chain employs TRBV3-1 (or the pseudogene TRBV3-2) and TRBJ2-1, with 10 bases aligning to TRBD1. The ends lost 4 bases at V and 6 bases at J; junction bases unmatched: 3. The CDR3 spans 14 residues. The germline gives CDR1 LGHDT, CDR2 YNNKEL (reference sequence). The CDR3 nucleotides read TGTGCCAGCAGCCTGGACAGGGGGACCAATGAGCAGTTCTTC. Protein: CASSLDRGTNEQFF.

This clone was recorded only once. The chain uses TRBV25-1 and TRBJ1-6, with 7 nucleotides matching TRBD1. Germline V gene lookup returns CDR1 MGHDK and CDR2 SYGVNS. Trimming at V came to 6 bases and at J to 5 bases, leaving 4 bases not matched to a gene. The CDR3 has 14 residues. The CDR3 is CASRGDSHNSPLHF. In nucleotides, the CDR3 is TGTGCCAGCAGAGGGGACAGTCATAATTCACCCCTCCACTTT.